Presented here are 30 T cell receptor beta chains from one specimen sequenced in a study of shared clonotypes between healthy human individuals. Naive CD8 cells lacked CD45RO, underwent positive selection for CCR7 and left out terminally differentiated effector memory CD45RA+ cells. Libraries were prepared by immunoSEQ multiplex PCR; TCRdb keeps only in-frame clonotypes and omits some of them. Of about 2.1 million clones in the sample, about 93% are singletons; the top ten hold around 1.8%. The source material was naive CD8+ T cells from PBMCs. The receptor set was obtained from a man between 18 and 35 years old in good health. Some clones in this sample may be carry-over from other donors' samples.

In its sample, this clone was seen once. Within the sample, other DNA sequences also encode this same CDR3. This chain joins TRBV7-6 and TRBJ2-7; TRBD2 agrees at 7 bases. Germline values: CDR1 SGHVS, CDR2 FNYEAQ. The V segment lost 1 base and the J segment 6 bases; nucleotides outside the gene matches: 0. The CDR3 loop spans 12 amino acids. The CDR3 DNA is TGTGCCAGCAGCTTAGGGGGGGGCGAGCAGTACTTC. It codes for CASSLGGGEQYF. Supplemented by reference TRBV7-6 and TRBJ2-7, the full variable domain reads GAGVSQSPRYKVTKRGQDVALRCDPISGHVSLYWYRQALGQGPEFLTYFNYEAQQDKSGLPNDRFSAERPEGSISTLTIQRTEQRDSAMYRCASSLGGGEQYFGPGTRLTVT.

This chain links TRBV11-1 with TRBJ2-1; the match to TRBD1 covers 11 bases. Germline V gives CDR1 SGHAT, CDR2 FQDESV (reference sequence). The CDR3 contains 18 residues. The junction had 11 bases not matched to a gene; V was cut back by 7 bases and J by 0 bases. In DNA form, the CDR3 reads TGTGCCAGCACCCCGGGACAGGGGGTCCAGGTCTCCTACAATGAGCAGTTCTTC. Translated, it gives CASTPGQGVQVSYNEQFF.

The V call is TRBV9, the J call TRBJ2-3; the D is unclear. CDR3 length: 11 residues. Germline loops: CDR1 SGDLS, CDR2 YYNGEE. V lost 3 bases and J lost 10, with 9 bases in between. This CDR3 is CASSGGEAQYF. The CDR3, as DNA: TGTGCCAGCAGCGGTGGGGAAGCGCAGTATTTT.

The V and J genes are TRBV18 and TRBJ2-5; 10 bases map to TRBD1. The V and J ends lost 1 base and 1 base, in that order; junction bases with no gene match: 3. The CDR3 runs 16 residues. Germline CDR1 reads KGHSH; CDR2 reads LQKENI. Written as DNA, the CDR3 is TGTGCCAGCTCACCACTGGGACAGGGGTTCCAAGAGACCCAGTACTTC. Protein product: CASSPLGQGFQETQYF.

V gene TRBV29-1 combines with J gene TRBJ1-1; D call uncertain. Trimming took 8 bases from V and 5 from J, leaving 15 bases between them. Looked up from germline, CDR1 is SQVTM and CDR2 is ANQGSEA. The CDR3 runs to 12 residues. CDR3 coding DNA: TGCAGCAACACCATCTTGGGAACTGAAGCTTTCTTT. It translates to CSNTILGTEAFF. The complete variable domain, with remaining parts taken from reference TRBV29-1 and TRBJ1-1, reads SAVISQKPSRDICQRGTSLTIQCQVDSQVTMMFWYRQQPGQSLTLIATANQGSEATYESGFVIDKFPISRPNLTFSTLTVSNMSPEDSSIYLCSNTILGTEAFFGQGTRLTVV.

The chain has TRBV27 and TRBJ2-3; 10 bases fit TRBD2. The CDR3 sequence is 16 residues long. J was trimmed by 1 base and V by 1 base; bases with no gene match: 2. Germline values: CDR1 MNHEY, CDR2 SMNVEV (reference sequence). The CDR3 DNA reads TGTGCCAGCAGTTTATTAGGACTAGCGGGCACAGATACGCAGTATTTT. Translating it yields CASSLLGLAGTDTQYF.

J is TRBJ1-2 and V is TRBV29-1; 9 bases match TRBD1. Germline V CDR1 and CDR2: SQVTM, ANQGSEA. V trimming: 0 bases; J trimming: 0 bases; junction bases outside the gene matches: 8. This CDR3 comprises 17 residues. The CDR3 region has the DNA TGCAGCGTTGAAGATCTTCTAGGGACAGGGTCTAACTATGGCTACACCTTC. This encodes CSVEDLLGTGSNYGYTF.

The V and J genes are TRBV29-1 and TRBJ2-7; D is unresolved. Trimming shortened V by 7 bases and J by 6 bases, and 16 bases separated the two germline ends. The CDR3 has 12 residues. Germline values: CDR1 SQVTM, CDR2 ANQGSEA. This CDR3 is CSGIQHQGEQYF. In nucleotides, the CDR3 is TGCAGCGGCATACAGCATCAAGGCGAGCAGTACTTC.

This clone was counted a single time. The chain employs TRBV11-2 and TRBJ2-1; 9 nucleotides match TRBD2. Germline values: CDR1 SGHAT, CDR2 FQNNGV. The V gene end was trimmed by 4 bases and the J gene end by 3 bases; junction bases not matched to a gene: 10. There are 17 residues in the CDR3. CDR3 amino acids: CASSSFLSGSHYNEQFF. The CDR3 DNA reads TGTGCCAGCAGCTCATTTCTTAGCGGGAGTCACTACAATGAGCAGTTCTTC.

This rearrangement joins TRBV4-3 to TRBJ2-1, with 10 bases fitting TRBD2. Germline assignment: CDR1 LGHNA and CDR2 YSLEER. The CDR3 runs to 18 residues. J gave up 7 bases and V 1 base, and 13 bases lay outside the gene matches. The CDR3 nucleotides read TGCGCCAGCAGCCAAGGACTAGCGGGTGGGGAGGGGGATAATGAGCAGTTCTTC. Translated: CASSQGLAGGEGDNEQFF.

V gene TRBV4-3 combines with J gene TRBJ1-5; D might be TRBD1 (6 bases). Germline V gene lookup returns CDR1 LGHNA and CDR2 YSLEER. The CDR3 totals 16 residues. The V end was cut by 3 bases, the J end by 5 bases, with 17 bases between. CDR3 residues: CASSQRTGGSDQPQHF. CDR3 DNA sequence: TGCGCCAGCAGCCAGCGAACCGGGGGCTCCGATCAGCCCCAGCATTTT.

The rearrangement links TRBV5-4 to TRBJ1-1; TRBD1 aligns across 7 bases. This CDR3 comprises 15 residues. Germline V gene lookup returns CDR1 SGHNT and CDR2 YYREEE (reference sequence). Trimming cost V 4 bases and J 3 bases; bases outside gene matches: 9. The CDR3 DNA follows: TGTGCCAGCAGCGGAGCCAGGGGGATTGACACTGAAGCTTTCTTT. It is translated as CASSGARGIDTEAFF.

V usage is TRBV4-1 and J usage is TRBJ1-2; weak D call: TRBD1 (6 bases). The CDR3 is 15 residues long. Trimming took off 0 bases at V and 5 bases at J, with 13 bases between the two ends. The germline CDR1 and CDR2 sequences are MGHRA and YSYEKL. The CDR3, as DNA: TGCGCCAGCAGCCAAGATTTGGGGACATCATATGGCTACACCTTC. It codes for CASSQDLGTSYGYTF.

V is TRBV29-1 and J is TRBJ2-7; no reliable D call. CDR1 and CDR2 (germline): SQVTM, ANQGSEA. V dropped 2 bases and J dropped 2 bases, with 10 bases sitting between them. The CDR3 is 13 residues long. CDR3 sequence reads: CSVEFQVPYEQYF. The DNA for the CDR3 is TGCAGCGTTGAATTCCAGGTTCCCTACGAGCAGTACTTC.

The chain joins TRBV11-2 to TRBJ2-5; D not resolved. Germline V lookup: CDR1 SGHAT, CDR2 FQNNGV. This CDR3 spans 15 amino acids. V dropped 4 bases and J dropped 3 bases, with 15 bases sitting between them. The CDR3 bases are TGTGCCAGCAGCTGGTCCTTTCGGGCAGAAGAGACCCAGTACTTC. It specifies CASSWSFRAEETQYF.

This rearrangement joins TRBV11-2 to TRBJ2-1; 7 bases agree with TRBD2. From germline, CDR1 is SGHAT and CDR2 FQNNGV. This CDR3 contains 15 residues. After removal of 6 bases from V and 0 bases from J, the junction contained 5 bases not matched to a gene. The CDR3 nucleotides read TGTGCCAGCAGGGGAGCGGGGAGCTCCTACAATGAGCAGTTCTTC. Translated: CASRGAGSSYNEQFF.

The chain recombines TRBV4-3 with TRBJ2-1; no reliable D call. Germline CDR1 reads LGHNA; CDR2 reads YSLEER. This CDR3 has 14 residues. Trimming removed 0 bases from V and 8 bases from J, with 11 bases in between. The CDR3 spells CASSQDDRADEQFF. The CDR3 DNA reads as TGCGCCAGCAGCCAAGATGATAGGGCGGATGAGCAGTTCTTC.

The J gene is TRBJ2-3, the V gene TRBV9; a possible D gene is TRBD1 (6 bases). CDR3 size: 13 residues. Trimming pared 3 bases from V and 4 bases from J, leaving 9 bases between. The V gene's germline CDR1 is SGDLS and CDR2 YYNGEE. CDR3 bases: TGTGCCAGCAGCGCCCACAGGGCAGATACGCAGTATTTT. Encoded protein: CASSAHRADTQYF.

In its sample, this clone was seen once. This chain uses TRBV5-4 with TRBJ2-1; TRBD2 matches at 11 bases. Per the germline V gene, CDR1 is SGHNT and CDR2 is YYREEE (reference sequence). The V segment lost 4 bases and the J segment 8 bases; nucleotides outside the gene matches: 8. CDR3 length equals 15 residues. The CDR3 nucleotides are TGTGCCAGCAGCCCTGCACTAGCGGGAGTCTATGAGCAGTTCTTC. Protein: CASSPALAGVYEQFF.

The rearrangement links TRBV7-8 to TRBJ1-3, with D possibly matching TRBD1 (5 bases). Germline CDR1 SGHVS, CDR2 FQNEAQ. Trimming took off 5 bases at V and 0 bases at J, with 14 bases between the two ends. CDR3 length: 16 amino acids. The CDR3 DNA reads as TGTGCCAGCAGCGGGACGGTCTCTAGCTCTGGAAACACCATATATTTT. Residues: CASSGTVSSSGNTIYF.

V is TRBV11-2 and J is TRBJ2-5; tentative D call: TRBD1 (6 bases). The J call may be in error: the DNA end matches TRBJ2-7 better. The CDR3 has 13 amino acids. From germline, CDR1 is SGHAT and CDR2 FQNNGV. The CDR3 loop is CASSFRPGAEQYF. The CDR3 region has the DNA TGTGCCAGCAGCTTCCGACCAGGGGCCGAGCAGTACTTC.

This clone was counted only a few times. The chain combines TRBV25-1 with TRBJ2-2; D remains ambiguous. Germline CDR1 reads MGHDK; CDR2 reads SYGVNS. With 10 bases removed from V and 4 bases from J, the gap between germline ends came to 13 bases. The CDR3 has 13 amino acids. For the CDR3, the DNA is TGTGCCACCCAGCTCTTGGCCACCGGGGAGCTGTTTTTT. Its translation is CATQLLATGELFF. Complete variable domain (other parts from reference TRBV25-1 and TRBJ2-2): EADIYQTPRYLVIGTGKKITLECSQTMGHDKMYWYQQDPGMELHLIHYSYGVNSTEKGDLSSESTVSRIRTEHFPLTLESARPSHTSQYLCATQLLATGELFFGEGSRLTVL.

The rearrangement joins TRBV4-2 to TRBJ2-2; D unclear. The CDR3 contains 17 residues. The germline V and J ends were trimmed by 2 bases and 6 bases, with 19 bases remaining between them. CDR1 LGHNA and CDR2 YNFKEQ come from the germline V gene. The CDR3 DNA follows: TGTGCCAGCAGCCAAACCTCGGGCCAACGGGCGGCCGGGGAGCTGTTTTTT. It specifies CASSQTSGQRAAGELFF.

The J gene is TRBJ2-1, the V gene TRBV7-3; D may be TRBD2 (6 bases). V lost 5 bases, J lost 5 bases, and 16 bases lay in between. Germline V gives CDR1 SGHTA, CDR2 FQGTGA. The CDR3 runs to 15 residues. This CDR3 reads CASSPGGVFNNEQFF. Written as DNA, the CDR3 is TGTGCCAGCAGCCCCGGCGGGGTCTTCAACAATGAGCAGTTCTTC.

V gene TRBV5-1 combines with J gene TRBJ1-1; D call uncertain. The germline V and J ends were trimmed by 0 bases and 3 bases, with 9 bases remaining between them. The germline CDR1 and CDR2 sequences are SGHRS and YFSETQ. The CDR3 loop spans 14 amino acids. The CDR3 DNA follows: TGCGCCAGCAGCTTGGTATCTACGGACACTGAAGCTTTCTTT. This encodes CASSLVSTDTEAFF.

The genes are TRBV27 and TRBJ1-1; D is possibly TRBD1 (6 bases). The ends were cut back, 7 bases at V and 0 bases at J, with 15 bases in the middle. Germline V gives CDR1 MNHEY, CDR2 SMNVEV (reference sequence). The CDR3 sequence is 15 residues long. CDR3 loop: CASTLNPGVNTEAFF. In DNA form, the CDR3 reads TGTGCCAGCACGCTAAACCCAGGGGTGAACACTGAAGCTTTCTTT.

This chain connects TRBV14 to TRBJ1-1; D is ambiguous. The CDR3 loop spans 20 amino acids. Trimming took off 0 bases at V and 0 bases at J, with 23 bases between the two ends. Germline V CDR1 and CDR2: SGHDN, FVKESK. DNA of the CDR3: TGTGCCAGCAGCCAAGATCGAAGGCTTACAGACGAGCGCCTGAACACTGAAGCTTTCTTT. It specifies CASSQDRRLTDERLNTEAFF. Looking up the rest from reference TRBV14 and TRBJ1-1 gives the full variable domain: EAGVTQFPSHSVIEKGQTVTLRCDPISGHDNLYWYRRVMGKEIKFLLHFVKESKQDESGMPNNRFLAERTGGTYSTLKVQPAELEDSGVYFCASSQDRRLTDERLNTEAFFGQGTRLTVV.

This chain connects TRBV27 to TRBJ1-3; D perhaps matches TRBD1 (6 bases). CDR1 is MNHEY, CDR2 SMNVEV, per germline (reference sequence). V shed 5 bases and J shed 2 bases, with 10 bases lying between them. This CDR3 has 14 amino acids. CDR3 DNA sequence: TGTGCCAGCAGTCCAGGGGAGACTGGAAACACCATATATTTT. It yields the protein CASSPGETGNTIYF.

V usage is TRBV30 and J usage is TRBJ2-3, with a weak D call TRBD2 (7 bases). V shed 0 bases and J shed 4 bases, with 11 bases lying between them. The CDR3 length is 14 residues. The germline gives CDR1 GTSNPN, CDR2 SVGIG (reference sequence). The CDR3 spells CAWSVGGGADTQYF. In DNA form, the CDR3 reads TGTGCCTGGAGTGTAGGCGGGGGCGCAGATACGCAGTATTTT.

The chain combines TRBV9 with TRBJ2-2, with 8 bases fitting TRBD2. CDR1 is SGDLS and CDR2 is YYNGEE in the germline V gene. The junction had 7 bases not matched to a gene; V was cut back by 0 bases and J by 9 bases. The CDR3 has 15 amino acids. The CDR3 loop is CASSVDLAGGRELFF. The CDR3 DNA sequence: TGTGCCAGCAGCGTAGATCTAGCGGGTGGGCGGGAGCTGTTTTTT.